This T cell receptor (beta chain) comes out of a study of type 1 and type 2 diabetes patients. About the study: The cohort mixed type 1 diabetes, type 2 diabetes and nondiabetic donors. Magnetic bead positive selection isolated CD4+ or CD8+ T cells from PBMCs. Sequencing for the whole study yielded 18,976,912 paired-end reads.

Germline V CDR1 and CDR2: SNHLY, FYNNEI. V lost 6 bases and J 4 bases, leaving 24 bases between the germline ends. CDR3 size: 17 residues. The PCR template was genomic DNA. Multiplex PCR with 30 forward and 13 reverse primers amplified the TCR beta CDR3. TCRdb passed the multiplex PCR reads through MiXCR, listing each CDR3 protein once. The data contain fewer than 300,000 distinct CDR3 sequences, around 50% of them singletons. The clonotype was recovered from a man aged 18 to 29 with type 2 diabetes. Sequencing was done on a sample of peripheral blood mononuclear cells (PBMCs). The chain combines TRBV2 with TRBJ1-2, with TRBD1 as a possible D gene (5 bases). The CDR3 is CASRGGTVRGRSYGYTF. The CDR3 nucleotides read TGTGCCAGCAGGGGGGGGACGGTAAGGGGTCGTAGCTATGGCTACACCTTC.